This T cell receptor (beta chain) was identified in a study of CD8+ T cells in alopecia areata. Overall study context: Patients remained on tofacitinib for 6 to 18 months and then went 6 months without it.

Treatment meaning: oral pan-JAK inhibitor, 5-10 mg twice daily. V dropped 0 bases and J dropped 5 bases, with 10 bases sitting between them. CDR1 and CDR2 (germline): GTSNPN, SVGIG (reference sequence). The CDR3 is 13 residues long. In this sample, this clone turned up once. Its antigen is not known. Extracted from the samples, RNA was reverse transcribed into cDNA to serve as the sequencing template. Libraries were prepared by immunoSEQ multiplex PCR; TCRdb keeps only in-frame clonotypes and omits some of them. This sample has around 190,000 clones; 45% to 75% occur once, and the top ten carry around 0.69%. Study results and limitations: Persistence in scalp and blood during tofacitinib was observed for many expanded lesional clones.

This TCR was recovered from a human donor with alopecia areata. This sample comprised CD4+ T cells sorted from blood, obtained at week 4, from a patient treated with tofacitinib. The J gene is TRBJ2-5, the V gene TRBV30, with D hard to call. The CDR3 spells CAWSVMGKETQYF. The CDR3 coding sequence is TGTGCCTGGAGTGTGATGGGAAAGGAGACCCAGTACTTC.